This TCR beta chain was obtained from a study of shared clonotypes between healthy human individuals. In the naive CD8 group, cells lacked CD45RO and were positively selected for CCR7, so terminally differentiated effector memory CD45RA+ cells were left out. The CDR3 is 16 amino acids. Germline-derived CDR1 and CDR2 are MGHRA and YSYEKL. J was trimmed by 5 bases and V by 2 bases; bases with no gene match: 10. About 30,000 T cell genomes, or roughly 200 ng DNA, went into the sorted-subset replicate PCRs. TCRdb's table, derived via immunoSEQ multiplex PCR, lists solely in-frame clones and lacks some. Of around 2,000,000 clones listed, roughly 91% are singletons.

V gene TRBV4-1 combines with J gene TRBJ1-1; 8 bases line up with TRBD1. The sample taken for sequencing was naive CD8+ T cells from PBMCs. This TCR was recovered from a man between 18 and 35 years old in good health. Some clones in this sample may be carry-over from other donors' samples. CDR3 sequence (DNA): TGCGCCAGCAGCCAAACCGGACAGGGTGGTTGGACTGAAGCTTTCTTT. This codes for CASSQTGQGGWTEAFF.